One and the same sample provided the 30 T cell receptor beta chains below, sequenced in a study of beta chain features in type 1 diabetes. TCRB transcripts that were expressed got sequenced, as all of the isolated RNA had been reverse transcribed. Sequencing used immunoSEQ multiplex PCR; TCRdb keeps in-frame clones, though not all of them. Of under 350,000 clones listed, 7.5% to 9.5% were seen once; the top ten hold more than 1%. The sequenced sample was central memory CD4+ T cells from blood. These receptors all stem from a woman between 18 and 30 years old in good health.

A few counts support this clone. CDR3 protein: CSVRQSNQPQHF. The CDR3 nucleotides read TGCAGCGTGAGACAGAGCAATCAGCCCCAGCATTTT. The chain couples TRBV29-1 to TRBJ1-5; tentatively, D is TRBD1 (5 bases). Germline-derived CDR1 and CDR2 are SQVTM and ANQGSEA. This CDR3 is 12 amino acids long. V was cut by 6 bases and J by 1 base, with 7 bases left in between.

This clone showed up just a few times. J is TRBJ2-6 and V is TRBV9; D remains unclear. V was cut by 0 bases and J by 2 bases, with 6 bases left in between. This CDR3 spans 15 amino acids. Looked up from germline, CDR1 is SGDLS and CDR2 is YYNGEE. The CDR3 coding sequence is TGTGCCAGCAGCGTAGGGTCCACTGGGGCCAACGTCCTGACTTTC. Protein product: CASSVGSTGANVLTF.

The gene calls are TRBV29-1 and TRBJ2-1; 7 positions match TRBD1. J gave up 6 bases and V 6 bases, and 8 bases lay outside the gene matches. CDR3 length equals 13 residues. Per germline, CDR1 SQVTM and CDR2 ANQGSEA. In DNA, the CDR3 is TGCAGCGTAGACAGGGTCGATGGCAATGAGCAGTTCTTC. Protein: CSVDRVDGNEQFF.

In its sample, this clone was seen a few times. V gene TRBV4-2 combines with J gene TRBJ2-7, with D perhaps matching TRBD2 (6 bases). The CDR3 extends over 16 amino acids. Per the germline V gene, CDR1 is LGHNA and CDR2 is YNFKEQ. Trimming stripped 0 bases from V and 6 bases from J, with 18 bases between. Here the CDR3 DNA reads TGTGCCAGCAGCCAAGAAGGGGCCATAGCGGCCGGCGAGCAGTACTTC. It translates to CASSQEGAIAAGEQYF.

This clone was seen only a few times. The J gene is TRBJ1-2, the V gene TRBV5-8, with D maybe TRBD1 (5 bases). With 4 bases removed from V and 0 bases from J, the gap between germline ends came to 13 bases. The CDR3 is made up of 15 amino acids. CDR1 is SGHTS and CDR2 is YDEGEE in the germline V gene. CDR3: CASSPRQRANYGYTF. The CDR3 DNA sequence: TGTGCCAGCAGCCCGCGACAGAGAGCTAACTATGGCTACACCTTC.

Many counts were recorded for this clone. Other DNA sequences from this sample encode an identical CDR3 as well. V gene TRBV7-9 combines with J gene TRBJ1-1; D gene ambiguous. The germline V gene has CDR1 SEHNR and CDR2 FQNEAQ (reference sequence). The ends were cut back, 4 bases at V and 1 base at J, with 7 bases in the middle. The CDR3 length is 13 residues. CDR3 sequence reads: CASSSPPNTEAFF. In DNA form, the CDR3 reads TGTGCCAGCAGCTCTCCCCCGAACACTGAAGCTTTCTTT.

This clone has a handful of counts. The chain recombines TRBV27 with TRBJ2-3; 8 bases align to TRBD2. The CDR3 consists of 15 residues. J lost 5 bases, V lost 4 bases, and 8 bases had no gene match. Germline V gives CDR1 MNHEY, CDR2 SMNVEV (reference sequence). The CDR3 spells CASSWRGAPQDTQYF. The CDR3 DNA follows: TGTGCCAGCAGTTGGCGGGGGGCCCCCCAAGATACGCAGTATTTT.

This clone appeared a few times. CDR3 DNA: TGCGCCAGCAGCCATGCGCGGGGGGGCTCGCTAGAGACCCAGTACTTC. Amino acid sequence: CASSHARGGSLETQYF. This chain uses TRBV5-1 with TRBJ2-5; 9 bases fit TRBD2. This CDR3 region has 16 residues. The germline CDR1 and CDR2 sequences are SGHRS and YFSETQ. With 4 bases clipped from V and 4 bases from J, the junction kept 11 bases outside the gene matches.

This rearrangement joins TRBV23-1 to TRBJ2-5; TRBD1 aligns across 9 bases. Gene TRBJ2-7 matches the end of the DNA better, so the J call may be wrong. TRBV23-1 is an ORF; its function is uncertain. The CDR3 sequence is 16 residues long. DNA of the CDR3: TGCGCCAGCAGTAAAGACGCCGGGACAGGGAGCTACGAGCAGTACTTC. As protein: CASSKDAGTGSYEQYF.

This clone has at least ten counts. V usage is TRBV2 and J usage is TRBJ2-7; 7 nucleotides line up with TRBD2. V dropped 7 bases and J dropped 3; count of bases not matched to a gene: 6. This CDR3 is 13 amino acids long. Per germline, CDR1 SNHLY and CDR2 FYNNEI. CDR3 loop: CASIGTNRYEQYF. The CDR3 region has the DNA TGTGCCAGCATAGGGACTAACCGCTACGAGCAGTACTTC.

Here the CDR3 DNA reads TGTGCCAGCAGCCATCGGATGGGTAGGGCGGCCCAGTACTTC. Its protein is CASSHRMGRAAQYF. The V and J genes are TRBV14 and TRBJ2-5, with unresolved D. The length of the CDR3 is 14 residues. Per germline, CDR1 SGHDN and CDR2 FVKESK. V was clipped by 3 bases and J by 9 bases, with 17 bases between them.

The genes are TRBV4-1 and TRBJ1-2; D possibly corresponds to TRBD1 (5 bases). Germline V lookup: CDR1 MGHRA, CDR2 YSYEKL. The V end lost 1 base, the J end lost 0 bases, and 9 bases lay between the germline ends. The CDR3 sequence is 15 residues long. The CDR3 nucleotides are TGCGCCAGCAGCCAAGGACAGACTACTAACTATGGCTACACCTTC. This encodes CASSQGQTTNYGYTF.

This clone was counted only a few times. The gene calls are TRBV5-1 and TRBJ2-3, with 8 bases lining up with TRBD2. CDR1 and CDR2 from the germline V gene are SGHRS and YFSETQ. This CDR3 region has 14 residues. V lost 4 bases and J lost 6; bases outside the gene matches: 7. Written as DNA, the CDR3 is TGCGCCAGCAGCAAAGCGGGAGTCCCCGATACGCAGTATTTT. It is translated as CASSKAGVPDTQYF. Looking up the rest from reference TRBV5-1 and TRBJ2-3 gives the full variable domain: KAGVTQTPRYLIKTRGQQVTLSCSPISGHRSVSWYQQTPGQGLQFLFEYFSETQRNKGNFPGRFSGRQFSNSRSEMNVSTLELGDSALYLCASSKAGVPDTQYFGPGTRLTVL.

This clone showed up many times. The chain is built from TRBV14 and TRBJ2-1, with D hard to call. CDR3 length: 15 amino acids. From germline, CDR1 is SGHDN and CDR2 FVKESK. V lost 2 bases, J lost 9 bases, and 17 bases lay in between. This chain's CDR3 is CASSQMARSDGEQFF. As DNA, the CDR3 is TGTGCCAGCAGCCAAATGGCCAGATCCGACGGTGAGCAGTTCTTC.

At least ten counts were recorded for this clone. The chain uses TRBV7-2 and TRBJ1-6, with no clear D. Looked up from germline, CDR1 is SGHTA and CDR2 is FQGNSA. CDR3 length: 15 amino acids. V gave up 5 bases and J gave up 6 bases, with 14 bases separating them. This CDR3 reads CASSTQRHPNSPLHF. The DNA of the CDR3 is TGTGCCAGCAGCACCCAGAGACACCCTAATTCACCCCTCCACTTT.

This clone has more than one count but fewer than ten. The CDR3 DNA reads as TGTGCCAGCAGTCCGACAGGGTTCTATGGCTACACCTTC. Translated: CASSPTGFYGYTF. The rearrangement links TRBV2 to TRBJ1-2; TRBD1 matches 7 bases. The CDR3 has 13 amino acids. Germline V gene lookup returns CDR1 SNHLY and CDR2 FYNNEI. The J segment lost 4 bases and the V segment lost 5 bases, leaving 4 bases of the junction unmatched.

This clone has only a few counts. The chain is built from TRBV28 and TRBJ1-2; no clear D gene. Per germline, CDR1 MDHEN and CDR2 SYDVKM. This CDR3 region has 13 residues. Trimming removed 6 bases from V and 1 base from J, with 9 bases in between. The CDR3, as DNA: TGTGCCAGCAGCCTCCAGAGTAACTATGGCTACACCTTC. Translation: CASSLQSNYGYTF.

V is TRBV29-1 and J is TRBJ2-1; no clear D gene. The CDR3 loop spans 13 amino acids. V was cut by 5 bases and J by 4 bases, with 12 bases left in between. Germline CDR1 SQVTM, CDR2 ANQGSEA. The CDR3 DNA reads as TGCAGCGTTCGCCGGATCATTTACAATGAGCAGTTCTTC. Translating it yields CSVRRIIYNEQFF.

Only a few counts were recorded for this clone. The rearrangement links TRBV14 to TRBJ2-5; tentative D call: TRBD2 (5 bases). V lost 0 bases and J lost 1, with 12 bases in between. CDR1 SGHDN and CDR2 FVKESK come from the germline V gene. This CDR3 has 16 amino acids. The CDR3 spells CASSQDKGAVQETQYF. The CDR3 DNA follows: TGTGCCAGCAGCCAAGATAAGGGAGCGGTCCAAGAGACCCAGTACTTC.

There are a few counts of this clone. The V call is TRBV30, the J call TRBJ2-5; no clear D. Near its end, the DNA agrees better with TRBJ2-7, so the J call may be wrong. This CDR3 has 14 residues. CDR1 is GTSNPN, CDR2 SVGIG, per germline (reference sequence). The CDR3 nucleotides read TGTGCCTGGAGTGTAGGCAGGAGCCTACACGAGCAGTACTTC. Translated: CAWSVGRSLHEQYF.

Ten or more counts support this clone. The chain joins TRBV13 to TRBJ2-3; no clear D gene. Germline V gives CDR1 PRHDT, CDR2 FYEKMQ (reference sequence). The V and J ends lost 1 base and 4 bases respectively, with 6 bases between them. This CDR3 has 13 residues. In DNA form, the CDR3 reads TGTGCCAGCAGCTTAGCCGGGTCAGATACGCAGTATTTT. Translating it yields CASSLAGSDTQYF.

The chain recombines TRBV7-2 with TRBJ1-2; D is perhaps TRBD1 (5 bases). The CDR3 is 14 residues long. V was shortened by 4 bases and J by 7 bases, with 16 bases between the two germline ends. CDR1 is SGHTA and CDR2 is FQGNSA in the germline V gene. This chain's CDR3 is CASSSYQTASGYTF. The CDR3, as DNA: TGTGCCAGCAGCTCATACCAGACAGCAAGTGGCTACACCTTC.

In its sample, this clone was seen a few times. The J gene is TRBJ2-2, the V gene TRBV5-4; D not certain. V was pared by 5 bases and J by 1 base, with 9 bases between. The CDR3 sequence is 14 residues long. Germline values: CDR1 SGHNT, CDR2 YYREEE (reference sequence). The CDR3 nucleotides read TGTGCCAGCAGTAGTCCGGGGAACACCGGGGAGCTGTTTTTT. Translation: CASSSPGNTGELFF.

This clone was picked up a small number of times. The chain couples TRBV5-1 to TRBJ2-5, with 8 bases lining up with TRBD2. The CDR3 runs 15 residues. V gave up 4 bases and J gave up 3 bases; unmatched junction bases: 8. The germline V gene has CDR1 SGHRS and CDR2 YFSETQ. Here the CDR3 reads CASSGRGAGEETQYF. CDR3 nucleotides: TGCGCCAGCAGCGGGCGGGGGGCCGGAGAAGAGACCCAGTACTTC.

This clone was observed a few times. The CDR3 nucleotides read TGTGCCAGCAGCGCCACGGGGCAGGGGGAGACCCAGTACTTC. Protein product: CASSATGQGETQYF. The chain links TRBV5-6 to TRBJ2-5; possible D gene TRBD1, 6 bases. V shed 4 bases and J shed 5 bases, with 15 bases lying between them. CDR3 length: 14 residues. CDR1 is SGHDT and CDR2 is YYEEEE in the germline V gene.

This clone was observed a few times. The V and J genes are TRBV7-9 and TRBJ2-2; the D gene is possibly TRBD1 (5 bases). V lost 5 bases to trimming and J lost 3 bases, with 16 bases between them. Germline CDR1 reads SEHNR; CDR2 reads FQNEAQ (reference sequence). This CDR3 spans 16 amino acids. DNA of the CDR3: TGTGCCAGCAGCCCTGGGGCAGGGTTTTACACCGGGGAGCTGTTTTTT. Its translation: CASSPGAGFYTGELFF.

The rearrangement links TRBV7-6 to TRBJ2-3, with unresolved D. The germline V and J ends were trimmed by 2 bases and 0 bases, with 9 bases remaining between them. The CDR3 consists of 15 residues. Germline V gene data show CDR1 as SGHVS and CDR2 as FNYEAQ. The CDR3 protein is CASSLTVVSTDTQYF. Written as DNA, the CDR3 is TGTGCCAGCAGCTTAACGGTAGTAAGCACAGATACGCAGTATTTT.

The chain combines TRBV4-3 with TRBJ2-1; D is undetermined. The CDR3 spans 15 residues. The germline V gene encodes CDR1 LGHNA and CDR2 YSLEER. V lost 0 bases and J lost 2, with 8 bases in between. DNA of the CDR3: TGCGCCAGCAGCCAAGATTCATATACCTACAATGAGCAGTTCTTC. As protein: CASSQDSYTYNEQFF.

The chain links TRBV19 to TRBJ2-2; D remains ambiguous. The CDR3 contains 12 residues. The germline CDR1 and CDR2 sequences are LNHDA and SQIVND (reference sequence). The ends were cut back, 6 bases at V and 9 bases at J, with 11 bases in the middle. CDR3 in DNA: TGTGCCAGTAGAACGGACGCCCGGGAGCTGTTTTTT. Translation gives CASRTDARELFF.

This clone was counted only a few times. The CDR3 protein is CASSLAWTGLNEQFF. For the CDR3, the DNA is TGTGCCAGCAGCTTAGCGTGGACAGGGCTCAATGAGCAGTTCTTC. This chain uses TRBV7-2 with TRBJ2-1, with 8 bases matching TRBD1. Germline CDR1 and CDR2: SGHTA and FQGNSA. The length of the CDR3 is 15 residues. V was clipped by 0 bases and J by 6 bases; unmatched bases: 4. Using reference TRBV7-2 and TRBJ2-1 for the parts outside the CDR3, the full variable domain is GAGVSQSPSNKVTEKGKDVELRCDPISGHTALYWYRQSLGQGLEFLIYFQGNSAPDKSGLPSDRFSAERTGGSVSTLTIQRTQQEDSAVYLCASSLAWTGLNEQFFGPGTRLTVL.